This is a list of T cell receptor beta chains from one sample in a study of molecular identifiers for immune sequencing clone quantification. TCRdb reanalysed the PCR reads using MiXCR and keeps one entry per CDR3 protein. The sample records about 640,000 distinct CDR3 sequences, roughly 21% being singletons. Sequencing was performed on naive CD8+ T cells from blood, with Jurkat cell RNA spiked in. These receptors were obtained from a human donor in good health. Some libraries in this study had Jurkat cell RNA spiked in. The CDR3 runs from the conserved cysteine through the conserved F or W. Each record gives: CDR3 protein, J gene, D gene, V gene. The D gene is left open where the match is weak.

CDR3: CASSPTDSLYGYTF
J: TRBJ1-2
D: .
V: TRBV5-4

CDR3: CASKRAQGNTEAFF
J: TRBJ1-1
D: .
V: TRBV28

CDR3: CAWRGQVLGYEKLFF
J: TRBJ1-4
D: TRBD1
V: TRBV30

CDR3: CASSYPTGEKDTQYF
J: TRBJ2-3
D: TRBD1
V: TRBV5-5

CDR3: CASKERTYEQYF
J: TRBJ2-7
D: .
V: TRBV6-1

CDR3: CASRFRGSTEALF
J: TRBJ1-1
D: TRBD1
V: TRBV28

CDR3: CASSDPSGGEYSNQPQHF
J: TRBJ1-5
D: TRBD1
V: TRBV2

CDR3: CASSLLGVGNTIYF
J: TRBJ1-3
D: .
V: TRBV12-3/TRBV12-4

CDR3: CASSLGAAGGSYNEQFF
J: TRBJ2-1
D: TRBD2
V: TRBV11-2

CDR3: CASSQGLKPGWKEKLFF
J: TRBJ1-4
D: .
V: TRBV3-1

CDR3: CASSGRSGLATDTQYF
J: TRBJ2-3
D: TRBD2
V: TRBV9

CDR3: CASSLEGTNYNEQFF
J: TRBJ2-1
D: .
V: TRBV5-8

CDR3: CSARAKAGERYF
J: TRBJ2-7
D: .
V: TRBV20-1

CDR3: CASSPFPDTEAFF
J: TRBJ1-1
D: .
V: TRBV4-3

CDR3: CASRHPGQGNYEQYF
J: TRBJ2-7
D: TRBD1
V: TRBV23-1

CDR3: CASSLAGGEKLFF
J: TRBJ1-4
D: .
V: TRBV7-9

CDR3: CASSFTVRSSTEAFF
J: TRBJ1-1
D: .
V: TRBV27

CDR3: CASEGPREKLFF
J: TRBJ1-4
D: .
V: TRBV28

CDR3: CSVHLEGRPGGELFF
J: TRBJ2-2
D: .
V: TRBV29-1

CDR3: CASSEAHPGDKDTQYF
J: TRBJ2-3
D: .
V: TRBV2

CDR3: CASSSLKGLAYDEQFF
J: TRBJ2-1
D: TRBD2
V: TRBV28

CDR3: CASRRSGGAPTDTQYF
J: TRBJ2-3
D: TRBD2
V: TRBV2

CDR3: CSAVGDTGELFF
J: TRBJ2-2
D: .
V: TRBV20-1

CDR3: CASNPGGGAGETQYF
J: TRBJ2-5
D: TRBD2
V: TRBV5-1

CDR3: CASSQHGLAGVTDTQYF
J: TRBJ2-3
D: TRBD2
V: TRBV4-1

CDR3: CASSQDLAGGDPRDTQYF
J: TRBJ2-3
D: TRBD1
V: TRBV4-3

CDR3: CAWSDGEQYF
J: TRBJ2-7
D: .
V: TRBV30

CDR3: CASSDVAGLAYNEQFF
J: TRBJ2-1
D: TRBD2
V: TRBV25-1